This TCR beta chain was captured by sequencing in a study of blood T cell repertoires in COVID-19 (dated by TCRdb to between 2020 and 2021). Turning to the overall study: Samples from collaborators originated in the United States, Italy and Spain and spanned both the acute and convalescent phases of COVID-19. The material from the prospective study consisted of cDNA or gDNA derived from T cells, B-cell-depleted T cells, or PBMCs. Deeply sampled blood TCRbeta repertoires from subjects exposed to, actively infected with, or recovered from COVID-19 were included in the dataset. The repertoires were made available in a free public database intended to serve as a resource for research on the immune response to SARS-CoV-2. The samples were drawn from two sources: the first 160 participants of the ongoing ImmuneRACE study, and approximately 1,300 subjects contributed by 6 global collaborators. Sample metadata almost always included a de-identified subject ID, COVID-19 status, age in years and sex. Where available, HLA class I and class II types were taken from metadata supplied by the sample provider and were not determined by assay-based typing.

Whole blood was collected in K2EDTA tubes by collaborating institutions according to the institutions' own protocols. Collaborator samples were shipped for TCRbeta analysis as frozen whole blood, isolated PBMCs, or DNA extracted from either sample type. The paper's findings and limits, for the study overall: Clinical and demographic metadata were provided uncurated, with the amount varying by source and participant.

As regards this clone: The antigen this receptor binds is unknown. Base qualities were left out, and no much larger clone turns up one base away.

The immunoSEQ Assay, a bias-controlled multiplex PCR, was used to amplify TCRbeta CDR3 regions from genomic DNA. The published analysis was carried out like this. Within the assay, amplification of reference gene primers was used to estimate how many nucleated cells each sample contained. Sequence reads were collapsed and filtered to measure the absolute abundance of every unique TCRbeta CDR3 rearrangement. Productive Simpson clonality was computed per sample as the square root of Simpson's diversity index over productive rearrangements. The immuneACCESS repertoire file appears here via TCRdb, limited to in-frame rearrangements. These files lack a portion of the clones; in checked studies, under half of the deficit traces to unresolved V genes, and the cause of the others is not known. D and trimming come from the DNA, and the V and J calls and clone size come from that table. The sample data list about 120,000 clones, and roughly 80% of these were observed just once. The leading ten clones occupy 2% to 3% of the sample.

There are 15 amino acids in the CDR3, from cysteine to phenylalanine inclusive. Only CDR3 DNA remains: 45 bases, in frame from the first base. According to the germline V gene, CDR1 reads MNHEY and CDR2 reads SVGAGI. Between the V and J ends, shortened by 7 bases and 6 bases respectively, the junction contains 20 bases. The V gene is TRBV6-5 and the J gene is TRBJ2-3; the best D guess is TRBD2, with 5 bases matching. This clonotype originated in a man in his fifties with acute or convalescent COVID-19. The specimen sequenced was peripheral blood. The nucleotides are TGTGCCAGCATGAGGGAAAATAACGCGTGGGATACGCAGTATTTT. This codes for CASMRENNAWDTQYF.